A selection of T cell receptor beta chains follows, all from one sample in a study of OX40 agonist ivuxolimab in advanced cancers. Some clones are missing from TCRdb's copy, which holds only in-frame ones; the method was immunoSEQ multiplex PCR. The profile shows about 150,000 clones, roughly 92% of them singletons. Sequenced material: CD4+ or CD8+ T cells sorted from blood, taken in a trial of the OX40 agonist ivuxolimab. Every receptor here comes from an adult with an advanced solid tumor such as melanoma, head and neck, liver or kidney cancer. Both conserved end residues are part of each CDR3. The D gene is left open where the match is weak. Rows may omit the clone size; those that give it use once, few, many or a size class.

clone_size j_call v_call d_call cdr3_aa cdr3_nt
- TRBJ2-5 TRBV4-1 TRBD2 CASSQDGRSGGPKETQYF TGCGCCAGCAGCCAAGATGGTCGCAGCGGGGGGCCCAAGGAGACCCAGTACTTC
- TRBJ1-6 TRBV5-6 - CASSLVLVESTYNSPLHF TGTGCCAGCAGCTTGGTATTGGTCGAAAGTACCTATAATTCACCCCTCCACTTT
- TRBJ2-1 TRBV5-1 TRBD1 CASSFGTGGYNEQFF TGCGCCAGCAGCTTCGGGACAGGGGGCTACAATGAGCAGTTCTTC
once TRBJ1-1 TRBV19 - CASSLDRNTEAFF TGTGCCAGTAGTTTGGACAGGAACACTGAAGCTTTCTTT
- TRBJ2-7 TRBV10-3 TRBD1 CAIRPGGRQDEQYF TGTGCCATCAGGCCAGGGGGCCGGCAAGACGAGCAGTACTTC
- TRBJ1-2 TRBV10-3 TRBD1 CAISNDRGNNYGYTF TGTGCCATCAGCAACGACAGGGGGAATAACTATGGCTACACCTTC
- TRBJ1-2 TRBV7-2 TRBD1 CASSFGQGHRGYTF TGTGCCAGCAGCTTCGGACAGGGGCATCGAGGCTACACCTTC
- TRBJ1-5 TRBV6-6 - CASSYSGPTSNQPQHF TGTGCCAGCAGTTACTCGGGCCCTACGAGCAATCAGCCCCAGCATTTT
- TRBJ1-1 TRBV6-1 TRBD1 CASSATGGGNTEAFF TGTGCCAGCAGTGCTACAGGGGGGGGAAACACTGAAGCTTTCTTT
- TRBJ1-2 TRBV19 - CATLHGQDYYGYTF TGTGCCACACTCCACGGGCAGGATTACTATGGCTACACCTTC
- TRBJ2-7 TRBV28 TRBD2 CASSTPQAGSSYEQYF TGTGCCAGCAGTACCCCGCAAGCGGGAAGCTCCTACGAGCAGTACTTC
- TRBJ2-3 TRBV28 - CASSLRGRGGTDTQYF TGTGCCAGCAGTTTACGGGGGCGAGGGGGCACAGATACGCAGTATTTT
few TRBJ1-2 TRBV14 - CASSPQLGGYGYTF TGTGCCAGCAGCCCACAGTTAGGAGGCTATGGCTACACCTTC
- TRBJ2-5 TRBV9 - CASTLDRGETQYF TGTGCCAGCACCCTAGACAGAGGGGAGACCCAGTACTTC
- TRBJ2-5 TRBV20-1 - CSGELRETQYF TGCAGTGGTGAGCTCCGGGAGACCCAGTACTTC
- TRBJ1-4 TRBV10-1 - CASSEGTANEKLFF TGCGCCAGCAGTGAGGGGACGGCTAATGAAAAACTGTTTTTT
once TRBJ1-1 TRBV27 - CASSLSENRNTEAFF TGTGCCAGCAGTTTATCGGAAAATCGGAACACTGAAGCTTTCTTT
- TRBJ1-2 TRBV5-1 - CASSLEGGYGYTF TGCGCCAGCAGCTTGGAGGGTGGGTATGGCTACACCTTC
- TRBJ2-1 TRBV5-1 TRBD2 CASSLGVAGRGNEQFF TGCGCCAGCAGCTTGGGTGTAGCGGGGCGGGGGAATGAGCAGTTCTTC
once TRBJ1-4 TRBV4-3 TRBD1 CASSLQGAGEKLFF TGCGCCAGCAGCTTACAGGGGGCCGGGGAAAAACTGTTTTTT
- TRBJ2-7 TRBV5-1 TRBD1 CASSLRWTGVAYEQYF TGCGCCAGCAGCTTGAGGTGGACAGGGGTAGCCTACGAGCAGTACTTC
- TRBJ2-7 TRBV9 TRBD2 CASSVRAGGYEQYF TGTGCCAGCAGCGTCAGGGCGGGAGGCTACGAGCAGTACTTC
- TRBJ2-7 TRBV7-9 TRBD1 CASTQTRTGYEQYF TGTGCCAGCACCCAGACCCGGACAGGCTACGAGCAGTACTTC
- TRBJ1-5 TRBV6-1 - CASTASGDQPQHF TGTGCCAGCACAGCGTCTGGAGATCAGCCCCAGCATTTT
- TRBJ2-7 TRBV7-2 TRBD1 CASSLGGRTGAYEQYF TGTGCCAGCAGCTTAGGGGGGAGGACAGGGGCCTACGAGCAGTACTTC
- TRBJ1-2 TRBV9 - CASSVGLEGYGYTF TGTGCCAGCAGCGTAGGTTTGGAGGGCTATGGCTACACCTTC
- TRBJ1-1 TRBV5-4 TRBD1 CASSPQGTSTEAFF TGTGCCAGCAGCCCACAGGGGACGAGCACTGAAGCTTTCTTT
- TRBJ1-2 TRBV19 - CASSPAPGRTTTNYGYTF TGTGCCAGTAGTCCCGCCCCGGGTCGCACCACTACTAACTATGGCTACACCTTC
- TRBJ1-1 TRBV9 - CASSPGVGPLLNTEAFF TGTGCCAGCAGCCCGGGGGTAGGTCCCTTACTGAACACTGAAGCTTTCTTT
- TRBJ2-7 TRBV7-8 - CASSLEAGGYEQYF TGTGCCAGCAGCTTAGAGGCGGGCGGATACGAGCAGTACTTC
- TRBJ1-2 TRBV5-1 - CASSLLDGRTGYTF TGCGCCAGCAGCTTGTTGGACGGTCGCACTGGCTACACCTTC
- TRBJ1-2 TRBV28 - CASSWQGSGYTF TGTGCCAGCAGTTGGCAGGGAAGCGGCTACACCTTC
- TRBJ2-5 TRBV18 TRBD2 CASSPRLAGAIYQETQYF TGTGCCAGCTCACCGAGACTAGCGGGGGCCATCTACCAAGAGACCCAGTACTTC
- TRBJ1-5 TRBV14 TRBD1 CASSQLNRDRDSNQPQHF TGTGCCAGCAGCCAACTTAATCGGGACAGGGATAGCAATCAGCCCCAGCATTTT
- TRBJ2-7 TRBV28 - CASSFRGADYEQYF TGTGCCAGCAGTTTTCGGGGGGCGGACTACGAGCAGTACTTC